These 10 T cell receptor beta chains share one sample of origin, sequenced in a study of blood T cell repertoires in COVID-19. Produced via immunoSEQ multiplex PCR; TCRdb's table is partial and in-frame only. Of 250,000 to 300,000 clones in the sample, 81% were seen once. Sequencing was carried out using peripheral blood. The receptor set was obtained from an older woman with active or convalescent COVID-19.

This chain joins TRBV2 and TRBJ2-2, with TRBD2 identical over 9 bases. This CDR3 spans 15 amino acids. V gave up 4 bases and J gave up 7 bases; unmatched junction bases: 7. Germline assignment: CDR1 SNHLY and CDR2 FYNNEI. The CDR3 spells CASSAARGGIGELFF. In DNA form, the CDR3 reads TGTGCCAGCAGTGCGGCGCGGGGGGGAATCGGGGAGCTGTTTTTT.

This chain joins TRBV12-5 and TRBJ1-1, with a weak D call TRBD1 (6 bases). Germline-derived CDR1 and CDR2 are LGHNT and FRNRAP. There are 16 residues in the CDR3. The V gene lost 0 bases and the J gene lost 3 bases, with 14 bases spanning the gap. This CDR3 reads CASGLVLGGAYTEAFF. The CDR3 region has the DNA TGTGCTAGTGGTTTGGTACTGGGGGGGGCATACACTGAAGCTTTCTTT.

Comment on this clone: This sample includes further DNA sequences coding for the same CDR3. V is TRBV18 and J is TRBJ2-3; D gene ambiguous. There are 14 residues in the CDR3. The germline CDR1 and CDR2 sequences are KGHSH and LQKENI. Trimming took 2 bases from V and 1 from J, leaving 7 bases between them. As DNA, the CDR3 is TGTGCCAGCTCACCAGGGCAGGGCACAGATACGCAGTATTTT. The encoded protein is CASSPGQGTDTQYF.

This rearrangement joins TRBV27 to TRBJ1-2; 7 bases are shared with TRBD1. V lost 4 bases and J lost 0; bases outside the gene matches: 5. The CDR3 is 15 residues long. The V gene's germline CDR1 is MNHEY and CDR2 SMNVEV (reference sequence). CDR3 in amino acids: CASSSGDSPNYGYTF. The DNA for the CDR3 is TGTGCCAGCAGTTCTGGGGACAGCCCTAACTATGGCTACACCTTC.

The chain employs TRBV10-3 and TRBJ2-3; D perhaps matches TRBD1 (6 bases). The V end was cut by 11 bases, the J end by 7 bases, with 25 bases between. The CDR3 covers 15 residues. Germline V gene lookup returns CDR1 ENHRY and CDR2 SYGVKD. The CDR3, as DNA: TGTGCCTTCGCCGAAGAAGGGGGACCCACTAATACGCAGTATTTT. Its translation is CAFAEEGGPTNTQYF.

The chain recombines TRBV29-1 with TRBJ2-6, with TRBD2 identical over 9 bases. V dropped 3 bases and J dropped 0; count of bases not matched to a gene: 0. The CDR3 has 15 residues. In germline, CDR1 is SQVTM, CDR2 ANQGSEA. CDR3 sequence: CSVDSGGSGANVLTF. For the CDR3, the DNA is TGCAGCGTTGATAGCGGGGGCTCTGGGGCCAACGTCCTGACTTTC.

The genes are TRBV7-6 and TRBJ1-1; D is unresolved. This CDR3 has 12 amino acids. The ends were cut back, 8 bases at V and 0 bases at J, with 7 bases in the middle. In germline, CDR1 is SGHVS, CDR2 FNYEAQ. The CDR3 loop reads CASGGMNTEAFF. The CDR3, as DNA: TGTGCCAGCGGCGGCATGAACACTGAAGCTTTCTTT.

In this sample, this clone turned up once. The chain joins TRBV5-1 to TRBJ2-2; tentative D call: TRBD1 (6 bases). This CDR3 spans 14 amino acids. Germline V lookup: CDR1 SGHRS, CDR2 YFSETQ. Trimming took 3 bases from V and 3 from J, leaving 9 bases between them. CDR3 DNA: TGCGCCAGCAGCTCACAGGGAGACACCGGGGAGCTGTTTTTT. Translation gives CASSSQGDTGELFF.

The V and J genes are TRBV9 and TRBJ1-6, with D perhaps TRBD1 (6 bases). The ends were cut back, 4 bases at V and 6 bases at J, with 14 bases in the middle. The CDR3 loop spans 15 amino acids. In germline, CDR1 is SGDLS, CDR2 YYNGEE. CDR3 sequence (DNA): TGTGCCAGCAGCCAGAGGACAGCTGCTAATTCACCCCTCCACTTT. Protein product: CASSQRTAANSPLHF.

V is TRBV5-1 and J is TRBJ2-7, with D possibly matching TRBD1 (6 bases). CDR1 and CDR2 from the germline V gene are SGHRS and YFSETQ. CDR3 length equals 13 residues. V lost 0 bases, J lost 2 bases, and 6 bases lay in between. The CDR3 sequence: CASSLEGAYEQYF. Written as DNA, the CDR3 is TGCGCCAGCAGCTTGGAGGGGGCCTACGAGCAGTACTTC.